This T cell receptor (beta chain) was found in a study of blood T cell repertoires in COVID-19 (dated by TCRdb to 2018 to 2020). In terms of the full investigation: Samples covering the acute and convalescent phases of COVID-19 were provided by collaborators in the United States, Italy and Spain. The prospective study material was composed of cDNA or gDNA derived from T cells, B-cell-depleted T cells, or PBMCs. The dataset comprised deeply sampled blood TCRbeta repertoires from subjects exposed to, actively infected with, or recovered from COVID-19. The repertoires were released in a freely available public database meant as a resource for research on the immune response to SARS-CoV-2. Samples were obtained from the ongoing ImmuneRACE study (first 160 participants) and from approximately 1,200 subjects provided by 6 global collaborators. Nearly every sample came with metadata listing a de-identified subject ID, COVID-19 status, age in years and sex. HLA class I and class II types, where available, came from metadata supplied by the sample provider rather than from assay-based typing. What the work shows at the level of the full study, not this receptor alone: How much clinical and demographic metadata was included differed by source and by participant, and the metadata was provided uncurated.

Concerning this clone: What antigen it recognizes has not been identified. Base qualities were left out, and no much larger clone turns up one base away.

Whole blood was collected in K2EDTA tubes by collaborating institutions according to the institutions' own protocols. Collaborator samples were shipped for TCRbeta analysis as frozen whole blood, isolated PBMCs, or DNA extracted from either sample type. TCRbeta CDR3 regions were amplified from genomic DNA by means of the immunoSEQ Assay, a bias-controlled multiplex PCR. The authors processed their data as follows. The number of nucleated cells in each sample was estimated from the amplification of reference gene primers within the assay. To quantify the absolute abundance of each unique TCRbeta CDR3 rearrangement, sequence reads were collapsed and filtered. For each sample, productive Simpson clonality was calculated as the square root of Simpson's diversity index over productive rearrangements. In its TCRdb copy, this immuneACCESS table keeps in-frame sequences only and misses some clones. Where compared with another copy, unresolved V genes explain less than half of these, and the others have no known cause. V, J and clone size were drawn from that table, and D and trimming were deduced from the DNA. In this sample the table shows over 55,000 clones, approximately 82% of which occur a single time. The ten largest clonotypes hold 5.3% of the sample.

The CDR3 covers 13 residues, taking in both the cysteine and the phenylalanine. Only the CDR3 DNA stays, 39 bases, in frame from base 1. At the junction V is shortened by 8 bases and J by 6 bases, with 16 bases in between. The germline V gene supplies CDR1 MDHEN and CDR2 SYDVKM. Recombination connected TRBV28 to TRBJ1-1, and TRBD1 may be the D gene, going by 6 matching bases. The clonotype was recovered from a man aged 50 to 60 with active COVID-19. Sequencing input: peripheral blood. The DNA is TGTGCCAGCTCCCTACAGGGAGTCGCTGAAGCTTTCTTT. The resulting protein is CASSLQGVAEAFF.